The sequence of this T cell receptor (beta chain) was determined in a study of neurological immune-mediated disorders. The cells used in sorted libraries, CD4+ or CD8+ T cells, numbered roughly 910,000. As concerns this clonotype: Its antigen remains unidentified.

Notes on the study in general: No expanded-clone CDR3 amino acid sequence recurred across subjects, suggesting private TCR-beta repertoires.

The germline V gene has CDR1 MGHRA and CDR2 YSYEKL. This CDR3 is 13 amino acids long. J lost 4 bases, V lost 7 bases, and 6 bases had no gene match. TCRdb independently ran MiXCR on the 5' RACE reads; one entry per CDR3 protein. This sample has roughly 20,000 distinct CDR3 sequences, with approximately 15% found just once. The V and J genes are TRBV4-1 and TRBJ1-2, with TRBD1 matching over 7 bases. This clonotype was obtained from a woman between 18 and 30 years old with multiple sclerosis. Sequenced input: CD8+ T cells from blood. CDR3 loop: CASNRDSFYGYTF. The CDR3 DNA sequence: TGCGCCAGCAACCGGGACAGCTTCTATGGCTACACCTTC.